This TCR beta chain is from a study of T cells after yellow fever vaccination. In making TCR cDNA, 5'RACE template switching added a universal primer site and UMIs to it. Each CDR3 protein gets one entry after TCRdb re-called the 5' RACE reads with MiXCR. The sample holds about 310,000 distinct CDR3 sequences, roughly 4% seen once. Regarding the study as a whole: A weaker but faster secondary response was observed, peaking on day 5 versus 15.

This clonotype was counted a few times. The antigen remains undetermined. CDR1 and CDR2 (germline): MGHRA, YSYEKL. Deletions cut 0 bases from V and 11 bases from J, with 16 bases between. This CDR3 has 14 residues. Sequenced here: PBMCs, sampled on the day of the yellow fever booster vaccination. The TCR was taken from a young man who received the YFV17D yellow fever vaccine. The chain uses TRBV4-1 and TRBJ1-1; D is uncertain. The CDR3 DNA sequence: TGCGCCAGCAGCCAAGAAGGTCGGGGAGTGGAGGCTTTCTTT. Residues: CASSQEGRGVEAFF.